This TCR beta chain was recovered during a study of PD-1 blockade in classical Hodgkin lymphoma. The method was immunoSEQ multiplex PCR; TCRdb's version includes in-frame clones alone and lacks a portion of them. Found here are over 85,000 clones, about four fifths of them singletons; the top ten hold roughly 16%. Overall study findings and caveats: Researchers reported that CD4+ TCR diversity, though not CD8+, rose significantly by C4D1. Reports indicated that newly diagnosed patients had lower baseline TCR diversity than healthy donors did.

Remarks on this clone: Its antigen is unidentified.

Every patient was affected by relapse after autologous stem cell transplantation, while exposure to brentuximab vedotin was not uniform. Complete response, partial response or progressive disease made up the best responses. The V gene end was trimmed by 8 bases and the J gene end by 3 bases; junction bases not matched to a gene: 9. This CDR3 is built from 15 residues. The germline V gene encodes CDR1 MNHEY and CDR2 SMNVEV (reference sequence). The sequencing here drew on peripheral blood mononuclear cells (PBMCs), taken before the second cycle of nivolumab. The rearrangement joins TRBV27 to TRBJ2-5, with 10 bases that match TRBD2. This receptor was taken from a human donor with classical Hodgkin lymphoma. DNA of the CDR3: TGTGCCAGCGAGAGGGCTAGCGGGAGCGAAGAGACCCAGTACTTC. It translates to CASERASGSEETQYF.